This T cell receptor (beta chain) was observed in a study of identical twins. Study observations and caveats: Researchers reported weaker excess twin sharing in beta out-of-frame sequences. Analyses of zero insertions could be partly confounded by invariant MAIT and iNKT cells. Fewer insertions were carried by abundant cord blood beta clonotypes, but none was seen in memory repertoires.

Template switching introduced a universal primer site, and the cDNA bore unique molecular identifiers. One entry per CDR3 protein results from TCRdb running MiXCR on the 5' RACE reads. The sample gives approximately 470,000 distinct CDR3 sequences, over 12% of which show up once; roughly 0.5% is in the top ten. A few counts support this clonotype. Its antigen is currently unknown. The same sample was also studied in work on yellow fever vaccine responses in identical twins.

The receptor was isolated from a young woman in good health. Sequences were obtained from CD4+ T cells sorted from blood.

CDR3 amino acids: CSVERGDGKLFF. In DNA form, the CDR3 reads TGCAGCGTTGAAAGGGGAGATGGAAAACTGTTTTTT. The V and J genes are TRBV29-1 and TRBJ1-4; weak D call: TRBD1 (5 bases). The CDR3 loop spans 12 amino acids. Trimming took 2 bases from V and 10 from J, leaving 11 bases between them. CDR1 is SQVTM, CDR2 ANQGSEA, per germline.